The sequence of this T cell receptor (beta chain) was determined in a study of T cells after somatic rescue of genetic block. Germline CDR1 SGHKS, CDR2 YYEKEE (reference sequence). The CDR3 extends over 15 amino acids. V was pared by 5 bases and J by 3 bases, with 7 bases of the junction left unmatched. Method: immunoSEQ multiplex PCR; TCRdb's copy keeps in-frame clones and lacks some. The sample has about 67,000 clones, under 95% seen once. V and J are TRBV5-5 and TRBJ1-2; 10 positions match TRBD1. Sequencing was performed on peripheral blood mononuclear cells (PBMCs). This TCR was sampled from a man aged 40-49 years. The CDR3 loop is CASSLPGQGHYGYTF. The CDR3 DNA reads as TGTGCCAGCAGTTTACCGGGACAGGGGCACTATGGCTACACCTTC.